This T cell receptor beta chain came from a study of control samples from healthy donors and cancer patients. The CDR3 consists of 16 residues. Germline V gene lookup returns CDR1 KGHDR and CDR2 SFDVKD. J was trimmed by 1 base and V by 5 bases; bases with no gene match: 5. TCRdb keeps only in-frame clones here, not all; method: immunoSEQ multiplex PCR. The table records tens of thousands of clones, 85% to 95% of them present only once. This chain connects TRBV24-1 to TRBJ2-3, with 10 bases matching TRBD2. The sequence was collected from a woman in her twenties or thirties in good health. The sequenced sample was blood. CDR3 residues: CATSGSGRLGTDTQYF. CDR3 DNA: TGTGCCACCAGTGGTAGCGGGAGGCTAGGCACAGATACGCAGTATTTT.